Included here is one T cell receptor (beta chain) sequence, with context. What it binds is not known. These data belong to a study of shared clonotypes between healthy human individuals. The CDR3 extends over 15 amino acids. Per germline, CDR1 SGHVS and CDR2 FNYEAQ. Deletions cut 7 bases from V and 7 bases from J, with 20 bases between. Sequenced by immunoSEQ multiplex PCR; TCRdb stores in-frame clones only, minus some. Among hundreds of thousands of clones listed, around 97% were seen once. Study results and caveats: Across subsets, estimated richness was generally greater for naive than for memory populations. Although depth was large, rarefaction showed that sequencing of the sorted subsets was incomplete. Some naive CD4 clonotypes, roughly 5%, turned up in common across a handful of donors.

This receptor was taken from a woman in her twenties or thirties in good health. Source material: naive CD4+ T cells sorted from blood. This sample's subset: CD45RA+ positively selected. This sequence joins TRBV7-6 and TRBJ2-1; TRBD2 is a possible D gene (7 bases). CDR3 residues: CASNRLYEGGNEQFF. The CDR3, as DNA: TGTGCCAGCAACAGGTTGTACGAGGGGGGGAATGAGCAGTTCTTC.